One and the same sample provided the 3 T cell receptor beta chains below, sequenced in a study of radiation and T cells in renal cell carcinoma. Noted time point: blood 4 weeks post-SBRT, at nephrectomy. Stated treatment: 15 Gy SBRT to primary tumor, nephrectomy 4 weeks later. Measured with immunoSEQ multiplex PCR; TCRdb has only the in-frame clones, and not every one. The table lists about 150,000 clones, around nine tenths of them singletons. The sequencing here drew on blood, taken from a patient whose treatment included radiotherapy and nephrectomy. The origin of the receptors is a woman aged 50 to 65 with renal cell carcinoma.

The chain employs TRBV6-6 and TRBJ2-5, with unresolved D. The CDR3 is 13 amino acids. Trimming cost V 6 bases and J 3 bases, with 11 bases left between them. Germline CDR1 MNHNY, CDR2 SVGAGI (reference sequence). CDR3 loop: CASSLRTEETQYF. The CDR3, as DNA: TGTGCCAGCAGCTTGCGTACAGAAGAGACCCAGTACTTC.

The chain is built from TRBV12-5 and TRBJ1-1; D is unclear. Deletions cut 5 bases from V and 1 base from J, with 17 bases between. The germline CDR1 and CDR2 sequences are LGHNT and FRNRAP. This CDR3 is 16 amino acids long. Here the CDR3 reads CASGPPGAGPNTEAFF. DNA for the CDR3: TGTGCTAGTGGTCCCCCCGGAGCAGGACCGAACACTGAAGCTTTCTTT. Based on the CDR3 plus reference TRBV12-5 and TRBJ1-1, the full variable domain is DARVTQTPRHKVTEMGQEVTMRCQPILGHNTVFWYRQTMMQGLELLAYFRNRAPLDDSGMPKDRFSAEMPDATLATLKIQPSEPRDSAVYFCASGPPGAGPNTEAFFGQGTRLTVV.

This rearrangement joins TRBV11-2 to TRBJ1-3; weak D call: TRBD1 (5 bases). V lost 5 bases, J lost 0 bases, and 11 bases lay in between. Per the germline V gene, CDR1 is SGHAT and CDR2 is FQNNGV. The length of the CDR3 is 15 residues. The CDR3 nucleotides are TGTGCCAGCAGCCTTGGGGGATTCTCTGGAAACACCATATATTTT. It is translated as CASSLGGFSGNTIYF.